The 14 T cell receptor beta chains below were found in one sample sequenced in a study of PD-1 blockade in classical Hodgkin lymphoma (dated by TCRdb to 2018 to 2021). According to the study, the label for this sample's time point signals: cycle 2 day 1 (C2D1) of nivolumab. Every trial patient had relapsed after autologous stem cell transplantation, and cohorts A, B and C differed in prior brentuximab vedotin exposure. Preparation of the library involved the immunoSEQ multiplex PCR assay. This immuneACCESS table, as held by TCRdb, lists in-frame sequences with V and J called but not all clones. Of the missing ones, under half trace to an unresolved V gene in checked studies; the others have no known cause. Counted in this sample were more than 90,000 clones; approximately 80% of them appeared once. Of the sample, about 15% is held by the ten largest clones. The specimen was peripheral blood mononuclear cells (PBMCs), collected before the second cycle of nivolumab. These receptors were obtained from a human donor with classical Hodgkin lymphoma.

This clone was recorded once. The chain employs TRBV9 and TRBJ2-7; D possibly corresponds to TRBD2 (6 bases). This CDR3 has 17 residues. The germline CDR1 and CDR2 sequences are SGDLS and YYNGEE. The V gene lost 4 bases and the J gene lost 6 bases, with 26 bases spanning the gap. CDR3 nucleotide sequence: TGTGCCAGCAGCCCGCGGAGGGGCCCGACTGGGCCCCTCGAGCAGTACTTC. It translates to CASSPRRGPTGPLEQYF.

The CDR3 spells CASSYLSSAGEAFF. Written as DNA, the CDR3 is TGTGCCAGCAGTTACCTAAGCTCGGCCGGTGAAGCTTTCTTT. The chain is built from TRBV5-4 and TRBJ1-1; D is ambiguous. CDR1 and CDR2 (germline): SGHNT, YYREEE (reference sequence). Deletions cut 5 bases from V and 7 bases from J, with 18 bases between. The CDR3 loop spans 14 amino acids. Drawing the rest from reference TRBV5-4 and TRBJ1-1, the complete variable domain is ETGVTQSPTHLIKTRGQQVTLRCSSQSGHNTVSWYQQALGQGPQFIFQYYREEENGRGNFPPRFSGLQFPNYSSELNVNALELDDSALYLCASSYLSSAGEAFFGQGTRLTVV.

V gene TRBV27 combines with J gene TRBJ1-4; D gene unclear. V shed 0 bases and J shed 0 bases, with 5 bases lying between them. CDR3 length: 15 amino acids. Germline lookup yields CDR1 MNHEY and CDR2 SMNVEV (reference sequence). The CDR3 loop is CASSLSYATNEKLFF. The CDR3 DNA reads TGTGCCAGCAGTTTATCATATGCAACTAATGAAAAACTGTTTTTT.

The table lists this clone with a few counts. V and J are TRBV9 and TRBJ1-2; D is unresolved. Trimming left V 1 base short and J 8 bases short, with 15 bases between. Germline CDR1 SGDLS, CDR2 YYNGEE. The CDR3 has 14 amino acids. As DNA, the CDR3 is TGTGCCAGCAGCGTAACCCCGGCCAAGGGCGGCTACACCTTC. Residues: CASSVTPAKGGYTF.

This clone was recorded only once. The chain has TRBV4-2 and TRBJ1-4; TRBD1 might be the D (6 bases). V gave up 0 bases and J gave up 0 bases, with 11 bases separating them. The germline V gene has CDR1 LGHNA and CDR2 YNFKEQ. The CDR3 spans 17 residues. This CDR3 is CASSQEGTPATNEKLFF. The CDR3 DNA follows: TGTGCCAGCAGCCAAGAAGGGACACCAGCAACTAATGAAAAACTGTTTTTT.

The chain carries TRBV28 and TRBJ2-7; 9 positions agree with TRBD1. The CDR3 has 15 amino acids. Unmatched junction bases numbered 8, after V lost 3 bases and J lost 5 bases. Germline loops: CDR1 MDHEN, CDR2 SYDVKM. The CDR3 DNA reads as TGTGCCAGCAGTTTGGGGGGGACAGGGCTCCACGAGCAGTACTTC. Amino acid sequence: CASSLGGTGLHEQYF.

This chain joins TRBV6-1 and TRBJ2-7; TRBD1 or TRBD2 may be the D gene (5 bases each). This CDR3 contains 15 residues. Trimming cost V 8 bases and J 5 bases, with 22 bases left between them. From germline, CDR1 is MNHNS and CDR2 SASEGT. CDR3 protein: CASGPLGGEGNEQYF. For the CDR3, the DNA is TGTGCCAGCGGCCCCCTAGGCGGAGAGGGGAACGAGCAGTACTTC.

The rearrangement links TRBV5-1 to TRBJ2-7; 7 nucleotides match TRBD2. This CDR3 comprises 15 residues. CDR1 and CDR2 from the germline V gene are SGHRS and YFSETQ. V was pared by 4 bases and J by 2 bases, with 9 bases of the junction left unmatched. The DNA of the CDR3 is TGCGCCAGCAGCCTGGTTGGGGGGGTTACCTACGAGCAGTACTTC. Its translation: CASSLVGGVTYEQYF.

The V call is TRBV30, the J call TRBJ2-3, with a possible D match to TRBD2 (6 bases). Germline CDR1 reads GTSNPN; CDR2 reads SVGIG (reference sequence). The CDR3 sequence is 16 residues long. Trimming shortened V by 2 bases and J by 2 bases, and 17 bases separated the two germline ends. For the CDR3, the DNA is TGTGCCTGGAGTATGGAGGGAGGAACCCTCACAGATACGCAGTATTTT. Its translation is CAWSMEGGTLTDTQYF.

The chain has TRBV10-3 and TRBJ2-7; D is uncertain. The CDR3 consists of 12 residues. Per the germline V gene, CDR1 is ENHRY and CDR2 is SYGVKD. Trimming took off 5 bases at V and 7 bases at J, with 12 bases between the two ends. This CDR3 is CAISRTREEQYF. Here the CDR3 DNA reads TGTGCCATCAGTCGAACACGCGAAGAGCAGTACTTC.

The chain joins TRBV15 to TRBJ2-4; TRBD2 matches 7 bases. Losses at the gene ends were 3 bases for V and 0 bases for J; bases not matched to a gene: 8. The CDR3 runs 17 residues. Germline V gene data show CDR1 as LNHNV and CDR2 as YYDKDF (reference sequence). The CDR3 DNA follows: TGTGCCACCAGCAGGGCACTAAGCGGGACAGCCAAAAACATTCAGTACTTC. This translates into CATSRALSGTAKNIQYF.

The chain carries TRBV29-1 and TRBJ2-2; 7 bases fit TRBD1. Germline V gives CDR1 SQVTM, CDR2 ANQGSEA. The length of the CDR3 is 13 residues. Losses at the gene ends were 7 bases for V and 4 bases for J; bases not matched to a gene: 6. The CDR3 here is CSGRAGGTGELFF. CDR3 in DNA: TGCAGCGGGCGGGCAGGGGGCACCGGGGAGCTGTTTTTT.

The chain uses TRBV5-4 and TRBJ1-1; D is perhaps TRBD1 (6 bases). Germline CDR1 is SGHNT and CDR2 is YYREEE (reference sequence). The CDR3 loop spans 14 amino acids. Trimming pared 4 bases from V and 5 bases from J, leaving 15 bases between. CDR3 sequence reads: CASSTEAGATEAFF. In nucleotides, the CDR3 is TGTGCCAGCAGCACCGAGGCGGGGGCTACTGAAGCTTTCTTT.

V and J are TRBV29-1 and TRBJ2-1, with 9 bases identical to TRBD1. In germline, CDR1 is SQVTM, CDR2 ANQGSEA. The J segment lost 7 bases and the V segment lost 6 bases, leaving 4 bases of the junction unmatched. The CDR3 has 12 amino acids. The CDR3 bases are TGCAGCGTCGGGACAGGGTGGAATGAGCAGTTCTTC. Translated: CSVGTGWNEQFF.